The rows below give T cell receptor beta chains drawn from one sample of a study of T cells in Graves' hyperthyroidism and ophthalmopathy. TCRdb re-called the multiplex PCR reads with MiXCR, one entry per CDR3 protein. The table records roughly 640,000 distinct CDR3 sequences, around 15% of them present only once. Sequenced material: blood. These receptors all stem from a woman aged 40 to 50 with Graves' ophthalmopathy. Each CDR3 is given with its conserved first and last residue. D genes are given only for firm matches. The size of a clone is reported for some rows only, either as once, few or many, or as a class for expanded clones.

J | D | size | V | CDR3 | DNA
TRBJ2-1 | . | many | TRBV2 | CASTPTGPSYNEQFF | TGTGCCAGCACCCCTACAGGACCCTCCTACAATGAGCAGTTCTTC
TRBJ2-7 | . | . | TRBV20-1 | CSVEGPREQYF | TGCAGTGTGGAGGGGCCCCGCGAGCAGTACTTC
TRBJ2-3 | . | . | TRBV6-2/TRBV6-3 | CTSRNRVGTDTQYF | TGTACCAGCAGAAACAGGGTGGGGACAGATACGCAGTATTTT
TRBJ1-1 | . | . | TRBV7-9 | CASSFPGRTDSNTEAFF | TGTGCCAGCAGCTTTCCAGGACGGACGGACTCGAACACTGAAGCTTTCTTT
TRBJ1-5 | . | . | TRBV27 | CASSLSRQINQPQHF | TGTGCCAGCAGTTTATCGCGGCAGATCAATCAGCCCCAGCATTTT
TRBJ2-3 | . | . | TRBV2 | CASSEALIGAQYF | TGTGCCAGCAGTGAAGCGCTTATTGGGGCGCAGTATTTT
TRBJ1-1 | . | many | TRBV2 | CASRNIREAFF | TGTGCCAGCAGAAATATTAGGGAAGCTTTCTTT
TRBJ2-3 | TRBD2 | . | TRBV7-2 | CASSTGLAVTDTQYF | TGTGCCAGCAGCACGGGACTAGCGGTCACAGATACGCAGTATTTT
TRBJ1-2 | . | many | TRBV28 | CASSSDPNYGYTF | TGTGCCAGCAGTTCGGACCCTAACTATGGCTACACCTTC
TRBJ1-4 | TRBD1 | few | TRBV6-1 | CASSERQGWSPEYQKLFF | TGTGCCAGCAGTGAAAGACAGGGTTGGAGCCCCGAGTATCAAAAACTGTTTTTT
TRBJ2-1 | . | many | TRBV20-1 | CSASGGGDEQFF | TGCAGTGCTAGCGGGGGCGGCGATGAGCAGTTCTTC
TRBJ2-3 | . | few | TRBV3-1 | CASSRNGLNTDTQYF | TGTGCCAGCAGCCGCAACGGGTTAAACACAGATACGCAGTATTTT
TRBJ2-5 | . | . | TRBV7-9 | CASSPLGGRVETQYF | TGTGCCAGCAGCCCCCTGGGGGGTCGAGTGGAGACCCAGTACTTC
TRBJ2-5 | . | few | TRBV5-1 | CASSFGGGNQETQYF | TGCGCCAGCAGCTTTGGAGGGGGGAACCAAGAGACCCAGTACTTC
TRBJ2-7 | . | many | TRBV28 | CASSFSGEGSYEQYF | TGTGCCAGCAGTTTTTCAGGGGAAGGCTCCTACGAGCAGTACTTC
TRBJ2-1 | TRBD2 | . | TRBV2 | CASSGDSGTKLYEQFF | TGTGCCAGCAGTGGAGATAGCGGGACTAAGCTGTATGAGCAGTTCTTC
TRBJ1-4 | . | . | TRBV7-9 | CASTPTETGHEKLFF | TGTGCCAGCACCCCAACGGAGACAGGTCACGAAAAACTGTTTTTT
TRBJ2-7 | . | . | TRBV7-9 | CASSAGATGTDNSYEQYF | TGTGCCAGCAGCGCGGGGGCTACCGGGACGGATAACTCCTACGAGCAGTACTTC
TRBJ1-2 | . | few | TRBV30 | CAWRRAGGGYTF | TGTGCCTGGAGACGGGCCGGAGGTGGCTACACCTTC
TRBJ2-3 | . | few | TRBV10-3 | CAISPGSSTDTQYF | TGTGCCATCAGCCCAGGGTCTAGCACAGATACGCAGTATTTT
TRBJ1-1 | . | few | TRBV2 | CASTQGPWRMNTEAFF | TGTGCCAGCACCCAGGGTCCATGGAGGATGAACACTGAAGCTTTCTTT
TRBJ2-5 | TRBD2 | many | TRBV7-2 | CASSLGGRREETQYF | TGTGCCAGCAGCTTAGGCGGGAGGCGGGAAGAGACCCAGTACTTC
TRBJ1-2 | TRBD1 | few | TRBV5-4 | CASRVSGTGYALYGYTF | TGTGCCAGCAGAGTTTCTGGGACAGGCTATGCCTTGTATGGCTACACCTTC
TRBJ1-5 | . | many | TRBV20-1 | CSAQEEANQPQHF | TGCAGTGCCCAAGAGGAAGCAAATCAGCCCCAGCATTTT
TRBJ2-5 | . | once | TRBV5-6 | CASSRRNSGVTQYF | TGTGCCAGCAGCCGACGGAACAGTGGAGTGACCCAGTACTTC
TRBJ2-5 | . | many | TRBV28 | CASSLPARQETQYF | TGTGCCAGCAGTTTACCGGCCCGACAAGAGACCCAGTACTTC
TRBJ1-2 | TRBD1 | many | TRBV28 | CASSLPRGPVYTF | TGTGCCAGCAGTTTACCCAGGGGGCCCGTCTACACCTTC
TRBJ2-7 | . | many | TRBV11-2 | CASSLGGLYEQYF | TGTGCCAGCAGCCTCGGCGGGCTCTACGAGCAGTACTTC
TRBJ2-3 | . | many | TRBV5-6 | CASSWAGSTDTQYF | TGTGCCAGCAGCTGGGCCGGGAGCACAGATACGCAGTATTTT
TRBJ1-1 | . | . | TRBV4-1 | CASSQVAQQNTEAFF | TGCGCCAGCAGCCAAGTCGCACAGCAGAACACTGAAGCTTTCTTT
TRBJ2-5 | . | few | TRBV6-1 | CASTAQQETQYF | TGTGCCAGCACTGCGCAGCAAGAGACCCAGTACTTC
TRBJ1-6 | . | many | TRBV18 | CASSPQGDNSPLHF | TGTGCCAGCTCACCACAAGGGGATAATTCACCCCTCCACTTT
TRBJ1-1 | . | . | TRBV4-2 | CASSQDHGLGKTEAFF | TGTGCCAGCAGCCAAGATCACGGACTGGGGAAGACTGAAGCTTTCTTT
TRBJ2-7 | . | few | TRBV18 | CASSPIQGKMYEQYF | TGTGCCAGCTCACCAATCCAGGGAAAGATGTACGAGCAGTACTTC
TRBJ2-1 | TRBD2 | many | TRBV7-9 | CASSLRLAGGPDNEQFF | TGTGCCAGCAGCTTAAGGCTAGCGGGGGGGCCGGACAATGAGCAGTTCTTC
TRBJ2-2 | . | . | TRBV27 | CASSWGTGELFF | TGTGCCAGCAGTTGGGGAACCGGGGAGCTGTTTTTT
TRBJ2-2 | . | many | TRBV7-2 | CASSLGERGSTGELFF | TGTGCCAGCAGCTTAGGGGAACGGGGGAGCACCGGGGAGCTGTTTTTT
TRBJ1-1 | . | many | TRBV7-2 | CASSLVGLGTEAFF | TGTGCCAGCAGCTTAGTAGGGCTGGGAACTGAAGCTTTCTTT
TRBJ2-2 | TRBD2 | . | TRBV28 | CASSHGPGLAGDTGELFF | TGTGCCAGCAGTCACGGACCGGGACTAGCGGGAGACACCGGGGAGCTGTTTTTT
TRBJ1-5 | . | few | TRBV12-3/TRBV12-4 | CASSFDPGNQPQHF | TGTGCCAGCAGTTTCGATCCGGGCAATCAGCCCCAGCATTTT
TRBJ2-7 | TRBD2 | . | TRBV5-4 | CASSSTSGYEQYF | TGTGCCAGCAGCTCAACTAGCGGCTACGAGCAGTACTTC
TRBJ2-2 | . | . | TRBV7-6 | CASSPSGGGELFF | TGTGCCAGCAGCCCCTCGGGTGGAGGGGAGCTGTTTTTT
TRBJ2-5 | . | many | TRBV28 | CASSFEASLRVESETQYF | TGTGCCAGCAGTTTCGAGGCTAGTCTGAGGGTCGAATCGGAGACCCAGTACTTC